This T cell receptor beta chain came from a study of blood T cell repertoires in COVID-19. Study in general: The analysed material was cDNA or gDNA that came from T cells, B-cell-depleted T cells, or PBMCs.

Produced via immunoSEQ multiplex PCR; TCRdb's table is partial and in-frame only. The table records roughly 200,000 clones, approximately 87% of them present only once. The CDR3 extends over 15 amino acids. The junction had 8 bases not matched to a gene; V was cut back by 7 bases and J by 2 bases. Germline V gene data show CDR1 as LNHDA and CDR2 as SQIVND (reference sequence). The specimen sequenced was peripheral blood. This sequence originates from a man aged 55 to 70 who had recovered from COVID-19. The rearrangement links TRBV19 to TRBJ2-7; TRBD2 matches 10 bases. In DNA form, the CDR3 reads TGTGCCAGTAATACGGTAGCGGGAGGCACCTACGAGCAGTACTTC. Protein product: CASNTVAGGTYEQYF.